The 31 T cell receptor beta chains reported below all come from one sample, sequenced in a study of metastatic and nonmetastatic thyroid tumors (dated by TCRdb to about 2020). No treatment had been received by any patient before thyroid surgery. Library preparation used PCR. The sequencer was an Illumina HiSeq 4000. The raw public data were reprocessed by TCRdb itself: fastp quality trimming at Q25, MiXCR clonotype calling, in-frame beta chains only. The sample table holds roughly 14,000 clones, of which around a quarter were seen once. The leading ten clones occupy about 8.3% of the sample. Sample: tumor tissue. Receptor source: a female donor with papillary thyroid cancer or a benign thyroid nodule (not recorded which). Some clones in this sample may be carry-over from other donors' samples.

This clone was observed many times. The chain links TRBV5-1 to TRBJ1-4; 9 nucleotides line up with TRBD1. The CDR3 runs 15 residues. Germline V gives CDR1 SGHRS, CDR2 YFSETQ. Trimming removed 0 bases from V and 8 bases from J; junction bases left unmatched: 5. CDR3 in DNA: TGCGCCAGCAGCTTGGGAACAGGGGGCCAGGAAAAACTGTTTTTT. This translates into CASSLGTGGQEKLFF.

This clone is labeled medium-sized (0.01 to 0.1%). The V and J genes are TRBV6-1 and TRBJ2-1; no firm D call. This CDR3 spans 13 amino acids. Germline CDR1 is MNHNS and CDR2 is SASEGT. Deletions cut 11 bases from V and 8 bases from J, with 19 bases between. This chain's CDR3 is CACEPLSGYEQFF. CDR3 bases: TGTGCCTGCGAGCCCTTAAGTGGCTATGAGCAGTTCTTC.

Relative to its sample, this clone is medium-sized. CDR3 protein: CSASGAGGTEQYF. The CDR3 bases are TGCAGTGCTAGTGGTGCGGGAGGCACCGAGCAGTACTTC. The chain is built from TRBV20-1 and TRBJ2-7; 8 nucleotides line up with TRBD2. The CDR3 consists of 13 residues. With 3 bases clipped from V and 6 bases from J, the junction kept 7 bases outside the gene matches. Per the germline V gene, CDR1 is DFQATT and CDR2 is SNEGSKA (reference sequence).

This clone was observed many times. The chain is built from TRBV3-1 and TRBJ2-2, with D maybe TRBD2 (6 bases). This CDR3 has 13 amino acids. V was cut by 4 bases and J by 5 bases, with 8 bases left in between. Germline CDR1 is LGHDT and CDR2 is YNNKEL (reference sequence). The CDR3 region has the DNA TGTGCCAGCAGCCGAAGCGGGACCGGGGAGCTGTTTTTT. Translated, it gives CASSRSGTGELFF.

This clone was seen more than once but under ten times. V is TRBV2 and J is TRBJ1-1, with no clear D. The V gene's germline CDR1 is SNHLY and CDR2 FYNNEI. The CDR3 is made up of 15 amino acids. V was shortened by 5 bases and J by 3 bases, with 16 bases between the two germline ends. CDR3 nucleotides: TGTGCCAGCAGTAGAGGACGACATGGTGACACTGAAGCTTTCTTT. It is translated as CASSRGRHGDTEAFF.

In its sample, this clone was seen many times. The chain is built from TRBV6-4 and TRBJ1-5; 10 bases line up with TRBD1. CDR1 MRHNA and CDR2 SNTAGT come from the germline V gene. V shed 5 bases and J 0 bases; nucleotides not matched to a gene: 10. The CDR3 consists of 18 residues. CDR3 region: CASSLGQGITDSNQPQHF. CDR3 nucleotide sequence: TGTGCCAGCAGTCTGGGACAGGGGATTACTGATAGCAATCAGCCCCAGCATTTT.

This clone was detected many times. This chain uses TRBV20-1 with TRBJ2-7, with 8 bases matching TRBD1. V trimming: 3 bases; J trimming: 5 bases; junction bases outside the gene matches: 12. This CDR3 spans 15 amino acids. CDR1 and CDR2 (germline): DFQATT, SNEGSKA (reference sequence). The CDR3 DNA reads TGCAGTGCTAGTTTTAATGGCAGGGGGCGGAACGAGCAGTACTTC. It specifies CSASFNGRGRNEQYF.

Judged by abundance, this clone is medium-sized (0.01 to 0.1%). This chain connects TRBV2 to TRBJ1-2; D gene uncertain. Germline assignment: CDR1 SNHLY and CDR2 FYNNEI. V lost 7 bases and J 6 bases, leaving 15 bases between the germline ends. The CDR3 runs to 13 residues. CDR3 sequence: CASTESSLNGYTF. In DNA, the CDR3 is TGTGCCAGCACAGAGTCTTCCCTAAATGGCTACACCTTC.

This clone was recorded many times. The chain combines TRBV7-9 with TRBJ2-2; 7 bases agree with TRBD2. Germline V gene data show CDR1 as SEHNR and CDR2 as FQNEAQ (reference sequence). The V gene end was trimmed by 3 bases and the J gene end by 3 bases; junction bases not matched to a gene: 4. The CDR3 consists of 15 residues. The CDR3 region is CASSFRGVDTGELFF. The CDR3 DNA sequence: TGTGCCAGCAGCTTTCGGGGGGTAGACACCGGGGAGCTGTTTTTT.

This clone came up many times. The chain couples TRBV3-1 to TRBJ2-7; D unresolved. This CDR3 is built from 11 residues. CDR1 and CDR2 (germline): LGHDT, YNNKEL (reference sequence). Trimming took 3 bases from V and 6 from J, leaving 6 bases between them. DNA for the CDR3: TGTGCCAGCAGCCATTTGACCGAGCAGTACTTC. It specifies CASSHLTEQYF.

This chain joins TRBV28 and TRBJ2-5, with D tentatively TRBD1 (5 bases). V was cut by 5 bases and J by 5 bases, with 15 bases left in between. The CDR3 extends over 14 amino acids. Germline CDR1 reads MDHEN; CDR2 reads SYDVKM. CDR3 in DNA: TGTGCCAGCAGTGACCAGGGCGATAGCGAGACCCAGTACTTC. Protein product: CASSDQGDSETQYF.

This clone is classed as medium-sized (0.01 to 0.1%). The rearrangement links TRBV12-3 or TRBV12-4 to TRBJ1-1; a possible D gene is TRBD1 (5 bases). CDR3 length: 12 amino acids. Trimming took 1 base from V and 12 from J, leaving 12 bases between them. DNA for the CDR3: TGTGCCAGCAGTTTAGAGGGGAGTGGACCTTTCTTT. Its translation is CASSLEGSGPFF.

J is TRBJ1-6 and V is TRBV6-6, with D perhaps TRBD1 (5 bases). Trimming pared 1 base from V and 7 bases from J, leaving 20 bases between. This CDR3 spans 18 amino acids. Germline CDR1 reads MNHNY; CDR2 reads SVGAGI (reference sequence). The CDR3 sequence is CASSYWSFNSQGNSPLHF. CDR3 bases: TGTGCCAGCAGTTACTGGAGTTTTAACTCGCAGGGAAATTCACCCCTCCACTTT.

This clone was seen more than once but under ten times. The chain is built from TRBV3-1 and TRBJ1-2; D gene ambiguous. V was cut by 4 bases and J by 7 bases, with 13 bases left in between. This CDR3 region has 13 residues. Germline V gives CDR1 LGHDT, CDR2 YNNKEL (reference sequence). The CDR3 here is CASSPGEEAGYTF. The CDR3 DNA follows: TGTGCCAGCAGCCCCGGGGAAGAGGCTGGCTACACCTTC.

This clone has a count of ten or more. The CDR3 DNA follows: TGTGCCAGCAGCCAAGATCGCGGACACTCCTACAATGAGCAGTTCTTC. Translating it yields CASSQDRGHSYNEQFF. The chain links TRBV4-2 to TRBJ2-1; maybe TRBD1 (5 bases). Trimming cost V 0 bases and J 0 bases, with 9 bases left between them. This CDR3 has 16 residues. Germline V gene lookup returns CDR1 LGHNA and CDR2 YNFKEQ.

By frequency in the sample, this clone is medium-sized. CDR3 in amino acids: CATSATDRFYGYTF. The CDR3 DNA sequence: TGTGCCACCAGCGCTACCGACAGATTCTATGGCTACACCTTC. The V and J genes are TRBV24-1 and TRBJ1-2; tentative D call: TRBD1 (5 bases). Trimming took off 7 bases at V and 4 bases at J, with 15 bases between the two ends. The V gene's germline CDR1 is KGHDR and CDR2 SFDVKD. This CDR3 comprises 14 residues.

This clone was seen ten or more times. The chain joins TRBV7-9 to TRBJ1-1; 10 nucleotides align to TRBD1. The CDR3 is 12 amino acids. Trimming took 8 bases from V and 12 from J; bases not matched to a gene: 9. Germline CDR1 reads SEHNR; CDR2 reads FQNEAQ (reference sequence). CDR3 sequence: CASSRGDRGSFF. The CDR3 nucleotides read TGTGCCAGCTCCCGTGGGGACAGGGGTTCTTTCTTT.

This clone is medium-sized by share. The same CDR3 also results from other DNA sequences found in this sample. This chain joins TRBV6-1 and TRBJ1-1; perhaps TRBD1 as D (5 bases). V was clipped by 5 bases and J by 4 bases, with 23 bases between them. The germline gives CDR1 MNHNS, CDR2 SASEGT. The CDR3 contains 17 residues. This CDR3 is CASSRIHLRDSPTEAFF. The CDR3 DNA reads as TGTGCCAGCAGTAGAATACACCTACGCGACAGCCCCACTGAAGCTTTCTTT.

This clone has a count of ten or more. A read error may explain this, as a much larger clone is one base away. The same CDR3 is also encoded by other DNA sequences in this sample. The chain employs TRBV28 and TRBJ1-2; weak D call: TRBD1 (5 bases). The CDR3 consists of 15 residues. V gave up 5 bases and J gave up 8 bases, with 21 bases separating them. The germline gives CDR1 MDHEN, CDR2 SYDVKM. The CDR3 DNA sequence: TGTGCCAGCAGTCCCCTCGGAGAGGGGACTAGGGGCTACACCTTC. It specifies CASSPLGEGTRGYTF.

CDR3 DNA: TGCGCCAGCAGCTCGGCATTGGGGGCTGGAAACACCATATATTTT. The encoded protein is CASSSALGAGNTIYF. The chain has TRBV5-1 and TRBJ1-3; D perhaps matches TRBD1 (5 bases). Between the trimmed V and J ends, which lost 3 bases and 2 bases, there was a span of 12 bases. The CDR3 spans 15 residues. Germline CDR1 reads SGHRS; CDR2 reads YFSETQ.

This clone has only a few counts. CDR3 sequence reads: CASRTIQAGGANVLTF. Here the CDR3 DNA reads TGTGCCAGCAGGACCATACAAGCGGGAGGGGCCAACGTCCTGACTTTC. The gene calls are TRBV27 and TRBJ2-6; 7 nucleotides align to TRBD2. Germline V gene data show CDR1 as MNHEY and CDR2 as SMNVEV (reference sequence). The CDR3 covers 16 residues. The ends lost 6 bases at V and 4 bases at J; junction bases unmatched: 9.

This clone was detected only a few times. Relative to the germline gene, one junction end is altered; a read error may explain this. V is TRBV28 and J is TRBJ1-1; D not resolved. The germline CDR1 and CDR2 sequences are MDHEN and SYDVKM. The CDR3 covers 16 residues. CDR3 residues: CASSLGVHTRWTESFF. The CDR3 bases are TGTGCCAGCAGTTTAGGGGTGCACACCCGGTGGACTGAATCTTTCTTT.

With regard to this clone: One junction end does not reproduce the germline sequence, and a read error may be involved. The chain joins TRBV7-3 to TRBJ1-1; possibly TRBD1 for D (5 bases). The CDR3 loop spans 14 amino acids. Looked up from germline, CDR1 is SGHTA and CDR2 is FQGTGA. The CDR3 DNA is TGTGCCAGCAGCTTAACCTCCGGGACTACTGAGGCTTCCTTT. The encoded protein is CASSLTSGTTEASF. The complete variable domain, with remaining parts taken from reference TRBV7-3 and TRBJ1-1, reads GAGVSQTPSNKVTEKGKYVELRCDPISGHTALYWYRQSLGQGPEFLIYFQGTGAADDSGLPNDRFFAVRPEGSVSTLKIQRTERGDSAVYLCASSLTSGTTEASFGQGTRLTVV.

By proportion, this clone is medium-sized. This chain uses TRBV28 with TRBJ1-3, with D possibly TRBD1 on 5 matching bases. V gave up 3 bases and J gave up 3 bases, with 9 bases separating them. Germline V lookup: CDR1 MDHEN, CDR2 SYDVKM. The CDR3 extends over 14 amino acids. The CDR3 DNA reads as TGTGCCAGCAGTTTTCGACAGATTGGAAACACCATATATTTT. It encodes CASSFRQIGNTIYF.

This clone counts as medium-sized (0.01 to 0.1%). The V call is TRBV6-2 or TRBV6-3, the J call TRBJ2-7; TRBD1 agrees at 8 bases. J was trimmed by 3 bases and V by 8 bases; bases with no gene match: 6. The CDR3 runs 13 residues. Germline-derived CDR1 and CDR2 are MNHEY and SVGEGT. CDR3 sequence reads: CASGRGQGYEQYF. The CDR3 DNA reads TGTGCCAGCGGCCGAGGACAGGGCTACGAGCAGTACTTC.

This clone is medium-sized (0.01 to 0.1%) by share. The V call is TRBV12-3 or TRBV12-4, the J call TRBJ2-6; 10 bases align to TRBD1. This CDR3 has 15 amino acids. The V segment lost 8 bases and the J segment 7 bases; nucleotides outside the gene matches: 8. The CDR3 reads CASGRQGARANVLTF. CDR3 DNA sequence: TGTGCCAGCGGCCGACAGGGGGCGCGAGCCAACGTCCTGACTTTC.

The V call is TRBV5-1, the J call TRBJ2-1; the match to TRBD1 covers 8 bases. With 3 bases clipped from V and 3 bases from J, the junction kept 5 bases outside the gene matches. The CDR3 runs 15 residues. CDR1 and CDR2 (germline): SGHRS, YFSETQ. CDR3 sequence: CASSSVQGVYNEQFF. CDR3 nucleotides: TGCGCCAGCAGCTCGGTACAGGGGGTCTACAATGAGCAGTTCTTC.

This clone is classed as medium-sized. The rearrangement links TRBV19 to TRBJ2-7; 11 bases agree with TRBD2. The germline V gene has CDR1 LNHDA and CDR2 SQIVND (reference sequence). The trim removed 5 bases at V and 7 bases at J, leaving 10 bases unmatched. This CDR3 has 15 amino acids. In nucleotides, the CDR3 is TGTGCCAGTAGTGCGCCGGGACTAGCGGTTGGGGAGCAGTACTTC. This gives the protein CASSAPGLAVGEQYF.

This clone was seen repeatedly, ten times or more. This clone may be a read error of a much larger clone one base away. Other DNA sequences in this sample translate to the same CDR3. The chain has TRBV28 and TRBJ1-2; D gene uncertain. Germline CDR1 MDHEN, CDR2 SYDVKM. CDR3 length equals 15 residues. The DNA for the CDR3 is TGCGCCAGCATTTCCCTGACGCCGCCCCTCTATGGCTACACCTTC. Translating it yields CASISLTPPLYGYTF.

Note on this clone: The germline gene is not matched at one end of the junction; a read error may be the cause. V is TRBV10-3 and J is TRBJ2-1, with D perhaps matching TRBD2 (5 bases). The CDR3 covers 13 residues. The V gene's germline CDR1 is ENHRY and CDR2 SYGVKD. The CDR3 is CSINPLVNDEQFF. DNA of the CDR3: TGTTCCATCAATCCACTAGTTAACGATGAGCAGTTCTTC.

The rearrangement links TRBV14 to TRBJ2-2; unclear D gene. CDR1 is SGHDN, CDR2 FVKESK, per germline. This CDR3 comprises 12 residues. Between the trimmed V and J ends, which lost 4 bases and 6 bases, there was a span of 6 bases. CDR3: CASSPLAGELFF. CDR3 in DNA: TGTGCCAGCAGCCCCCTCGCCGGGGAGCTGTTTTTT. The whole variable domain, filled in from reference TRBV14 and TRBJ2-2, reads EAGVTQFPSHSVIEKGQTVTLRCDPISGHDNLYWYRRVMGKEIKFLLHFVKESKQDESGMPNNRFLAERTGGTYSTLKVQPAELEDSGVYFCASSPLAGELFFGEGSRLTVL.